What follows are 27 T cell receptor beta chains derived from one specimen sequenced in a study of T cells in Graves' hyperthyroidism and ophthalmopathy. RNA transcripts yielded amplified TCR beta CDR3 regions. The HTBI primer set was used in a first-round RT-PCR of the TCR CDR3. TCRdb recomputed calls from the multiplex PCR reads with MiXCR, one row per CDR3 protein. The repertoire includes 600,000 or so distinct CDR3 sequences, 15% to 20% of them detected once, and around 4% sits in the top ten. Source material: blood. These receptors were obtained from a woman under 40 with Graves' hyperthyroidism.

The table lists this clonotype with many counts. The chain carries TRBV27 and TRBJ2-1; 10 positions match TRBD2. CDR3 length: 14 residues. Trimming took 5 bases from V and 8 from J; bases not matched to a gene: 6. Germline CDR1 is MNHEY and CDR2 is SMNVEV (reference sequence). CDR3 sequence reads: CASSALAGAYEQFF. CDR3 nucleotides: TGTGCCAGCAGTGCCCTAGCGGGAGCGTATGAGCAGTTCTTC.

The chain has TRBV7-8 and TRBJ2-1; 9 bases match TRBD1. Losses at the gene ends were 4 bases for V and 4 bases for J; bases not matched to a gene: 8. Germline loops: CDR1 SGHVS, CDR2 FQNEAQ. The CDR3 is 16 residues long. The CDR3: CASSSTRQGGYNEQFF. DNA of the CDR3: TGTGCCAGCAGCTCTACACGACAGGGGGGTTACAATGAGCAGTTCTTC.

The rearrangement links TRBV27 to TRBJ1-6; D gene uncertain. The germline CDR1 and CDR2 sequences are MNHEY and SMNVEV (reference sequence). CDR3 length: 15 amino acids. V lost 3 bases, J lost 4 bases, and 10 bases lay in between. The CDR3 loop reads CASSLTRAYNSPLHF. The CDR3 DNA reads TGTGCCAGCAGTTTGACCCGGGCATATAATTCACCCCTCCACTTT.

This sequence joins TRBV12-3 or TRBV12-4 and TRBJ2-5; D is unclear. CDR3 size: 12 residues. The V gene lost 3 bases and the J gene lost 5 bases, with 7 bases spanning the gap. DNA for the CDR3: TGTGCCAGCAGTTTTGTCAAGGAGACCCAGTACTTC. It yields the protein CASSFVKETQYF.

J is TRBJ2-7 and V is TRBV7-2; 10 bases match TRBD2. Trimming removed 3 bases from V and 0 bases from J; junction bases left unmatched: 8. The CDR3 extends over 17 amino acids. From germline, CDR1 is SGHTA and CDR2 FQGNSA. CDR3 DNA sequence: TGTGCCAGCAGCTTGTCGCCGGCTAGCGGGAGCTCCTACGAGCAGTACTTC. The encoded protein is CASSLSPASGSSYEQYF.

The chain joins TRBV4-1 to TRBJ2-2, with D unclear. Germline-derived CDR1 and CDR2 are MGHRA and YSYEKL. The germline V and J ends were trimmed by 8 bases and 3 bases, with 10 bases remaining between them. The length of the CDR3 is 13 residues. The CDR3 loop is CASCNLYTGELFF. The CDR3 coding sequence is TGCGCCAGCTGCAACCTATACACCGGGGAGCTGTTTTTT.

This chain links TRBV6-1 with TRBJ2-3, with TRBD2 matching 13 bases. This CDR3 is built from 19 residues. V lost 8 bases, J lost 0 bases, and 14 bases stayed unmatched. From germline, CDR1 is MNHNS and CDR2 SASEGT. The CDR3 loop reads CASANSGTSGTSSTDTQYF. The CDR3 DNA is TGTGCCAGCGCTAACTCCGGGACTAGCGGGACTAGCAGCACAGATACGCAGTATTTT.

Ten or more counts support this clonotype. V gene TRBV18 combines with J gene TRBJ1-2; no definite D call. The CDR3 spans 14 residues. Germline V gene sequence: CDR1 KGHSH, CDR2 LQKENI. Trimming removed 0 bases from V and 3 bases from J, with 8 bases in between. CDR3 sequence: CASSPPSGYYGYTF. The DNA of the CDR3 is TGTGCCAGCTCACCACCGTCGGGTTACTATGGCTACACCTTC.

There are many counts of this clonotype. The CDR3 region is CASSLPSRQYF. CDR3 coding DNA: TGTGCCAGCAGTTTGCCCAGCAGGCAGTATTTT. V gene TRBV28 combines with J gene TRBJ2-3; no definite D call. Germline values: CDR1 MDHEN, CDR2 SYDVKM. Trimming removed 3 bases from V and 11 bases from J, with 9 bases in between. CDR3 length equals 11 residues. Combining the CDR3 with reference TRBV28 and TRBJ2-3 gives the whole variable domain DVKVTQSSRYLVKRTGEKVFLECVQDMDHENMFWYRQDPGLGLRLIYFSYDVKMKEKGDIPEGYSVSREKKERFSLILESASTNQTSMYLCASSLPSRQYFGPGTRLTVL.

J is TRBJ1-1 and V is TRBV20-1, with TRBD1 identical over 8 bases. Germline V gene lookup returns CDR1 DFQATT and CDR2 SNEGSKA (reference sequence). Unmatched junction bases numbered 11, after V lost 8 bases and J lost 6 bases. The CDR3 length is 13 residues. CDR3 loop: CSSQGQAVAEAFF. DNA for the CDR3: TGCAGTTCTCAGGGACAGGCTGTCGCTGAAGCTTTCTTT.

The rearrangement links TRBV7-9 to TRBJ2-5; the match to TRBD2 covers 13 bases. Germline trimming cut 0 bases from V and 2 bases from J; bases unmatched to any gene: 6. In germline, CDR1 is SEHNR, CDR2 FQNEAQ (reference sequence). The CDR3 is made up of 18 amino acids. CDR3 sequence: CASSLASGLAGDQETQYF. The CDR3 region has the DNA TGTGCCAGCAGCTTAGCGTCCGGACTAGCGGGAGATCAAGAGACCCAGTACTTC.

The table lists this clonotype with many counts. The genes are TRBV5-1 and TRBJ2-1; 13 bases map to TRBD2. From germline, CDR1 is SGHRS and CDR2 YFSETQ. V lost 3 bases and J lost 0; bases outside the gene matches: 3. The CDR3 spans 17 residues. The CDR3 region has the DNA TGCGCCAGCAGCTGGACTAGCGGGAGCCCCTCCTACAATGAGCAGTTCTTC. As protein: CASSWTSGSPSYNEQFF.

The chain carries TRBV10-3 and TRBJ1-1; D remains ambiguous. The CDR3 contains 13 residues. V lost 4 bases to trimming and J lost 1 base, with 7 bases between them. Germline CDR1 is ENHRY and CDR2 is SYGVKD. This CDR3 reads CAISVNPNTEAFF. CDR3 sequence (DNA): TGTGCCATCAGTGTGAATCCGAACACTGAAGCTTTCTTT.

Turning to this clonotype: Given a much more abundant clone one base away, this may be a read error. The gene calls are TRBV2 and TRBJ1-4; D unresolved. The V and J ends lost 4 bases and 8 bases respectively, with 11 bases between them. CDR1 and CDR2 (germline): SNHLY, FYNNEI. The CDR3 is 13 residues long. This chain's CDR3 is CASSVDGQEKLFF. CDR3 bases: TGTGCCAGCAGTGTAGATGGGCAGGAAAAACTGTTTTTT.

The chain joins TRBV12-3 or TRBV12-4 to TRBJ2-7; TRBD2 matches 11 bases. J was trimmed by 5 bases and V by 3 bases; bases with no gene match: 9. This CDR3 contains 16 residues. The CDR3 sequence: CASSFRGLAVANEQYF. CDR3 bases: TGTGCCAGCAGTTTTCGGGGACTAGCGGTTGCGAACGAGCAGTACTTC.

The V call is TRBV18, the J call TRBJ2-7; TRBD2 might be the D (6 bases). V gave up 3 bases and J gave up 2 bases, with 17 bases separating them. The CDR3 is 16 amino acids. In germline, CDR1 is KGHSH, CDR2 LQKENI. CDR3 bases: TGTGCCAGCTCACCGAGGCGGGACGCGGGCCCCTACGAGCAGTACTTC. This encodes CASSPRRDAGPYEQYF. The full variable domain, with the rest looked up from reference TRBV18 and TRBJ2-7, is NAGVMQNPRHLVRRRGQEARLRCSPMKGHSHVYWYRQLPEEGLKFMVYLQKENIIDESGMPKERFSAEFPKEGPSILRIQQVVRGDSAAYFCASSPRRDAGPYEQYFGPGTRLTVT.

This clonotype turned up a few times. The V gene is TRBV4-3, the J gene TRBJ1-1; 7 nucleotides line up with TRBD1. This CDR3 is built from 14 residues. Germline CDR1 LGHNA, CDR2 YSLEER. The V gene end was trimmed by 4 bases and the J gene end by 3 bases; junction bases not matched to a gene: 5. Here the CDR3 DNA reads TGCGCCAGCAGCCCCGGACAGGAAGACACTGAAGCTTTCTTT. Encoded protein: CASSPGQEDTEAFF.

This clonotype was found many times. V and J are TRBV12-3 or TRBV12-4 and TRBJ2-7, with a possible D match to TRBD1 (5 bases). The CDR3 length is 12 residues. The germline V and J ends were trimmed by 6 bases and 3 bases, with 9 bases remaining between them. The CDR3 nucleotides read TGTGCCAGCAGAAGCAGGGTCTACGAGCAGTACTTC. Protein product: CASRSRVYEQYF.

V and J are TRBV30 and TRBJ2-3; 8 bases are a match to TRBD2. CDR3 length equals 14 residues. The germline CDR1 and CDR2 sequences are GTSNPN and SVGIG (reference sequence). Germline trimming cut 0 bases from V and 5 bases from J; bases unmatched to any gene: 4. The CDR3 sequence is CAWSVTGGVDTQYF. The CDR3 bases are TGTGCCTGGAGTGTAACGGGAGGGGTAGATACGCAGTATTTT.

This clonotype has just a few counts. The gene calls are TRBV12-3 or TRBV12-4 and TRBJ1-2, with 7 bases aligning to TRBD1. With V trimmed by 7 bases and J by 6 bases, 8 bases remained unmatched. The CDR3 loop spans 13 amino acids. The chain's CDR3 is CASTDPTGDGYTF. CDR3 DNA: TGTGCCAGCACTGACCCAACAGGGGATGGCTACACCTTC.

This clonotype has a count of ten or more. The rearrangement joins TRBV11-2 to TRBJ2-5, with D tentatively TRBD1 (6 bases). Deletions cut 3 bases from V and 3 bases from J, with 8 bases between. The CDR3 is 13 amino acids. Germline V gene lookup returns CDR1 SGHAT and CDR2 FQNNGV. In DNA form, the CDR3 reads TGTGCCAGCAGCTTTTCAGGGGAAGAGACCCAGTACTTC. This encodes CASSFSGEETQYF.

This clonotype was counted between two and nine times. The J gene is TRBJ1-3, the V gene TRBV2, with 8 bases identical to TRBD1. The CDR3 extends over 13 amino acids. V shed 11 bases and J 4 bases; nucleotides not matched to a gene: 7. The germline V gene encodes CDR1 SNHLY and CDR2 FYNNEI. CDR3 in DNA: TGTGCCTCAACCGGGACAGGAGGAAACACCATATATTTT. As protein: CASTGTGGNTIYF.

This clonotype was detected once. The genes are TRBV20-1 and TRBJ1-3; no reliable D call. CDR1 is DFQATT and CDR2 is SNEGSKA in the germline V gene (reference sequence). The CDR3 loop spans 13 amino acids. V was clipped by 5 bases and J by 5 bases, with 13 bases between them. The CDR3 DNA reads TGCAGTGCTCCCGATCCCCGCCGAAACACCATATATTTT. Protein product: CSAPDPRRNTIYF.

There are a few counts of this clonotype. This sequence joins TRBV6-1 and TRBJ1-5, with 7 bases identical to TRBD1. Germline lookup yields CDR1 MNHNS and CDR2 SASEGT. Trimming took 8 bases from V and 0 from J; bases not matched to a gene: 7. CDR3 length equals 15 residues. The CDR3 spells CASLWDSYSNQPQHF. CDR3 sequence (DNA): TGTGCCAGCCTTTGGGACAGCTATAGCAATCAGCCCCAGCATTTT.

This clonotype has only a few counts. J is TRBJ1-4 and V is TRBV6-1; D ambiguous. The germline V and J ends were trimmed by 5 bases and 8 bases, with 15 bases remaining between them. This CDR3 has 14 amino acids. Germline V gene data show CDR1 as MNHNS and CDR2 as SASEGT. CDR3 bases: TGTGCCAGCAGTCCATACCGAAGGGCGGAAAAACTGTTTTTT. It codes for CASSPYRRAEKLFF.

This clonotype was observed a few times. The V call is TRBV12-5, the J call TRBJ1-2; tentatively, D is TRBD1 (6 bases). V lost 2 bases to trimming and J lost 4 bases, with 8 bases between them. The germline V gene encodes CDR1 LGHNT and CDR2 FRNRAP. The CDR3 covers 13 residues. The CDR3 sequence: CASGLTGSYGYTF. Here the CDR3 DNA reads TGTGCTAGTGGTTTGACAGGGTCCTATGGCTACACCTTC.

The V gene is TRBV6-1, the J gene TRBJ2-2; tentatively, D is TRBD1 (5 bases). V dropped 5 bases and J dropped 4 bases, with 17 bases sitting between them. CDR1 and CDR2 (germline): MNHNS, SASEGT. The CDR3 consists of 16 residues. CDR3 sequence: CASSPLVTVPTGELFF. In nucleotides, the CDR3 is TGTGCCAGCAGTCCCCTTGTGACAGTCCCCACCGGGGAGCTGTTTTTT.